Sequencing of this TCR beta chain was carried out in a study of CD8 T cells in Susac syndrome. The CDR3 has 16 amino acids. Germline assignment: CDR1 LGHDT and CDR2 YNNKEL (reference sequence). The V end lost 1 base, the J end lost 0 bases, and 10 bases lay between the germline ends. In the multiple sclerosis control group, patients were treatment-naive and had stable or active relapsing-remitting disease. With random hexamers, roughly 0.45 to 1 ug RNA was reverse transcribed. TCRdb re-called the immunoSEQ multiplex PCR reads through MiXCR, storing one row per CDR3 protein. Of approximately 200,000 distinct CDR3 sequences in the sample, approximately 96% are singletons; the top ten hold 0.093%.

The TCR comes from a human donor with multiple sclerosis. Sequenced sample: CD4+ T cells from PBMCs. The chain uses TRBV3-1 and TRBJ1-5, with D unclear. The CDR3 DNA sequence: TGTGCCAGCAGCCAAGGCCCAATCTCTAGCAATCAGCCCCAGCATTTT. Encoded protein: CASSQGPISSNQPQHF.